This is a list of T cell receptor beta chains from one sample in a study of blood T cell repertoires in COVID-19. This table comes from immunoSEQ multiplex PCR, and its TCRdb copy is limited to in-frame clones, with some not included. The sample contains a few hundred thousand clones, 88% of which appear only once. The sample taken for sequencing was PBMCs or T cells enriched from blood (not recorded which). The receptors stem from a woman between 50 and 59 years old who had recovered from COVID-19. CDR3s leave out the opening cysteine and the closing phenylalanine or tryptophan. The order of the fields is V gene, J gene, CDR3 protein.

TRBV5-1	TRBJ1-1	ASSLGQGGMNTEAF
TRBV11-3	TRBJ2-6	ASSPGGGFSGANVLT
TRBV15	TRBJ2-7	ATSRGNRVEQY
TRBV20-1	TRBJ2-7	SASPQGPYEQY
TRBV9	TRBJ2-1	ASSPRTSGFYNEQF
TRBV28	TRBJ2-2	ASSFSSAESTGELF
TRBV19	TRBJ1-5	ASTGDRVSNQPQH
TRBV11-3	TRBJ2-5	ASSLGTGTGEETQY
TRBV5-4	TRBJ2-7	ASSGTGITGEQY
TRBV9	TRBJ2-3	ASSVGLAGATITQY
TRBV4-3	TRBJ1-2	ASSQERRGGTGYT
TRBV7-3	TRBJ2-3	ASSSGTNTQY
TRBV11-2	TRBJ2-5	ASSLDYRQGVETQY
TRBV19	TRBJ1-1	ASSYQGPNTEAF
TRBV3-1/TRBV3-2	TRBJ1-3	ASSQDWRGNTIY
TRBV11-2	TRBJ2-1	ATTREGITGEQF
TRBV7-2	TRBJ2-5	ASSPGTGDIETQY
TRBV6-5	TRBJ2-5	ASSFGPGIDGETQY
TRBV3-1/TRBV3-2	TRBJ2-3	ASSPTASAWVGDTQY
TRBV7-2	TRBJ1-2	ASSLGQLGNYGYT
TRBV28	TRBJ1-1	ASSKTNRVEAF
TRBV24-1	TRBJ2-2	ATSDRRPTKSAGELF
TRBV2	TRBJ2-1	ASHAPSSSYNEQF
TRBV5-5	TRBJ2-3	ASSIDGLPGNTQY
TRBV6-5	TRBJ2-1	ASRNQRGINEQF
TRBV5-1	TRBJ2-6	ASNPGSGANVLT
TRBV18	TRBJ1-1	ASSPLGQGNTEAF
TRBV27	TRBJ1-2	ASSLRGGLYGYT
TRBV19	TRBJ2-2	ASSIGQGRNAGELF
TRBV4-1	TRBJ1-4	ASSSTGIKLF
TRBV7-2	TRBJ1-2	ASSIGQADYGYT
TRBV2	TRBJ1-2	ASSVAPGNGYT
TRBV21-1	TRBJ1-1	ASSPPDRWNTEAF
TRBV20-1	TRBJ2-1	SARGGAEQF
TRBV7-9	TRBJ2-7	ASSSGRTGYEQY
TRBV19	TRBJ2-1	ASSIDLRTSGLIYSYNEQF
TRBV28	TRBJ2-3	ASSSIRVDTQY
TRBV7-9	TRBJ2-1	ASSAVLAGAYNEQF
TRBV7-9	TRBJ1-2	ASSSSLGGGPGGYT
TRBV27	TRBJ2-1	ASMRTANKGSYNEQF
TRBV7-9	TRBJ2-1	ASSSGQGATNEQF
TRBV7-2	TRBJ2-1	ASSSTGTGGNNEQF
TRBV7-2	TRBJ2-3	ASSLVASGDTQY
TRBV15	TRBJ2-1	ATSRGAADYNEQF
TRBV19	TRBJ1-5	ASSPDRLYNQPQH
TRBV7-2	TRBJ2-1	ASRRVAGVYNEQF
TRBV4-3	TRBJ1-3	ASSRRGVQSSGNTIY
TRBV9	TRBJ2-2	ASSGPRGDRARGTGELF
TRBV19	TRBJ1-5	ASSRGQGADQPQH
TRBV4-1	TRBJ1-1	ASSQDWGNTEAF
TRBV7-9	TRBJ1-5	ASSSWDRPQPQH
TRBV28	TRBJ1-1	ASSLGGATTEAF
TRBV5-1	TRBJ2-7	ASSPTGGKYEQY
TRBV28	TRBJ2-3	ASSLGTGGSTDTQY
TRBV27	TRBJ1-2	ASSPAPGRENYGYT
TRBV7-2	TRBJ2-3	ASSFDGRAGDTQY
TRBV27	TRBJ2-1	ASGTGGSYNEQF
TRBV5-4	TRBJ2-6	ASSARAGANVLT